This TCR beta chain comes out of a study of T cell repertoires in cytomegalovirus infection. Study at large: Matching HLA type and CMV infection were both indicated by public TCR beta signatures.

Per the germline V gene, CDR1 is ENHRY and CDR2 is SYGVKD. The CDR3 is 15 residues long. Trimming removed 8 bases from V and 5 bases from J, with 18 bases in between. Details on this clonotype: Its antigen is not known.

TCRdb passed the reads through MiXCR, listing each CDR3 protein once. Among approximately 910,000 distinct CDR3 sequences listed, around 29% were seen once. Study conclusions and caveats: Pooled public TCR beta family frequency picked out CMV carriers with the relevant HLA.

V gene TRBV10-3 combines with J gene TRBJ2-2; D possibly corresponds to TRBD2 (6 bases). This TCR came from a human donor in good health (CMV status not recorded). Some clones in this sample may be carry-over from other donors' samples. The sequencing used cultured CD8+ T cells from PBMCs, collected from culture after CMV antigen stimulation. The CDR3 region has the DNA TGTGCCATCCGAGGGGAGGCCAAAGAAACCGGGGAGCTGTTTTTT. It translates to CAIRGEAKETGELFF.